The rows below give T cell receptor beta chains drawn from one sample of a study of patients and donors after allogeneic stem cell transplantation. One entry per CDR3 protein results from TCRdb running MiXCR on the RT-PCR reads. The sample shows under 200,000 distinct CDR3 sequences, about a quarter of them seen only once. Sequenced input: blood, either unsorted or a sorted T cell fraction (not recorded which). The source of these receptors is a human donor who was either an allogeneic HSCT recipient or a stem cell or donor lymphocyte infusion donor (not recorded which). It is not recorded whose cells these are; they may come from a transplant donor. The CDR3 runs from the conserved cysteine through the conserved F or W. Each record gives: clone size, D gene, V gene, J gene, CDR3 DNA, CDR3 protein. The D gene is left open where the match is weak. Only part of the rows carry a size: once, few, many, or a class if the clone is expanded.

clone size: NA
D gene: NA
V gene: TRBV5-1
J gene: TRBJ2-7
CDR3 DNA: TGCGCCAGCAGCTGGACGGGACTTTCCTTGGACGAGCAGTACTTC
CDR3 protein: CASSWTGLSLDEQYF

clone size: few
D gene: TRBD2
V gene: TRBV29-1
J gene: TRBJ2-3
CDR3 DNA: TGCAGCGTTGGTCGGCGGTTAGCGGGGGATACGCAGTATTTT
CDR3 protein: CSVGRRLAGDTQYF

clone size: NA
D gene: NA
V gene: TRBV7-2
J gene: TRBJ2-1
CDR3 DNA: TGTGCCAGCAGCTACGTCGCCGGGGACAATGAGCAGTTCTTC
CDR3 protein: CASSYVAGDNEQFF

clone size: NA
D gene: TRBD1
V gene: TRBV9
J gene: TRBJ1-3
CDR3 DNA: TGTGCCAGCAGCGTCAGGGGGGCAGAATACACCCACTCTGGAAACACCATATATTTT
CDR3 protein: CASSVRGAEYTHSGNTIYF

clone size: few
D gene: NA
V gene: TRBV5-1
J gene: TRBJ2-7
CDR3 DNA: TGCGCCAGCAGCTTGGCGGGGGCTATAAGGGCCTACGAGCAGTACTTC
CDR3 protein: CASSLAGAIRAYEQYF

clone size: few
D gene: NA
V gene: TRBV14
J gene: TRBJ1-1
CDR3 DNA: TGTGCCAGCAGCCAAGTTTTTGGGATCATGAACACTGAAGCTTTCTTT
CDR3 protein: CASSQVFGIMNTEAFF

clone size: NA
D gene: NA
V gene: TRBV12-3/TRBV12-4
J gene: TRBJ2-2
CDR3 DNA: TGTGCCAGCAGTTGGAAAGCGGGTGCTTGGGAGCTGTTTTTT
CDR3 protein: CASSWKAGAWELFF

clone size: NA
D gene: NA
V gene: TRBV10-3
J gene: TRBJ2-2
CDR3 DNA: TGTGCCACCAAAACGGCAGGTAGTGGCGGGGAGCTGTTTTTT
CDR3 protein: CATKTAGSGGELFF

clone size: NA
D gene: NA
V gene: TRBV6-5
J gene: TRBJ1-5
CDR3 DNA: TGTGCCAGCAGTCACATCGGGCCGCTCCCTTATCAGCCCCAGCATTTT
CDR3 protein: CASSHIGPLPYQPQHF

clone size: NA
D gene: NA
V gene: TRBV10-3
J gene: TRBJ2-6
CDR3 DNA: TGTGCCATCAGTGACGTCCTAGGGGGCTCTGGGGCCAACGTCCTGACTTTC
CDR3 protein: CAISDVLGGSGANVLTF

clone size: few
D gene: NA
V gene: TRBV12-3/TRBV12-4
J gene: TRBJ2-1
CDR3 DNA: TGTGCCAGCAGTCCGGGACTTCCCTACAATGAGCAGTTCTTC
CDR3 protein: CASSPGLPYNEQFF

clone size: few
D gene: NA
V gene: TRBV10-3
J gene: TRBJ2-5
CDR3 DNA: TGTGCCATCAGTTCCAGGGGTGTGGACCAAGAGACCCAGTACTTC
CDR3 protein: CAISSRGVDQETQYF

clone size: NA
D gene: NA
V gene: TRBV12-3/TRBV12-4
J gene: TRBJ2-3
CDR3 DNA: TGTGCCAGCAGCTCCCAGGGAAGGGGGTGGGCAGATACGCAGTATTTT
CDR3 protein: CASSSQGRGWADTQYF

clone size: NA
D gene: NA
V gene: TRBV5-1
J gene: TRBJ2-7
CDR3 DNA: TGCGCCAGCAGCCAAACGACTCCTAGCTCCTACGAGCAGTACTTC
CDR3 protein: CASSQTTPSSYEQYF

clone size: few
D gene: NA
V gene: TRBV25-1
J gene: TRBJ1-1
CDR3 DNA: TGTGCCAGCCACGGTTGGGACACTGAAGCTTTCTTT
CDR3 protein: CASHGWDTEAFF

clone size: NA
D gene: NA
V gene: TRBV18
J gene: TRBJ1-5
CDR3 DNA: TGTGCCAGCTCACCGGCCTCCGGCAATCAGCCCCAGCATTTT
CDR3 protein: CASSPASGNQPQHF

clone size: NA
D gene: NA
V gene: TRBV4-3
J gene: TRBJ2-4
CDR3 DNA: TGCGCCAGCAGCGGGGACGGGAATGCCAAAAACATTCAGTACTTC
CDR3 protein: CASSGDGNAKNIQYF

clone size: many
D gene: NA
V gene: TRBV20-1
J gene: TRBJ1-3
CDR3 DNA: TGCAGTGCTATAGGAAGAGGACCCGGGGGAAACACCATATATTTT
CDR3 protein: CSAIGRGPGGNTIYF

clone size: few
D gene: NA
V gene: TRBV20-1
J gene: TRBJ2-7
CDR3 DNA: TGCAGTGCTAGCCCTGGGGGTACAAGCTCCTACGAGCAGTACTTC
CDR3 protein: CSASPGGTSSYEQYF

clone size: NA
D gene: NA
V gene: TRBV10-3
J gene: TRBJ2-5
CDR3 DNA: TGTGCCATCAGTCTGAGCAGGGCCCAAGAGACCCAGTACTTC
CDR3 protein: CAISLSRAQETQYF

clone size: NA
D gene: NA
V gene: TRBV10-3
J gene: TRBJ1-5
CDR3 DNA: TGTGCCATCAGTGCAGGGTCCGATCAGCCCCAGCATTTT
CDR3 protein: CAISAGSDQPQHF

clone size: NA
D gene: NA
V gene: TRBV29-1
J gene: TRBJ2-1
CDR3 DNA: TGCAGCGTTGAATGGCAGGGAAAGGGTGAGCAGTTCTTC
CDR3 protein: CSVEWQGKGEQFF